This T cell receptor (beta chain) was identified during a study of blood T cell repertoires in COVID-19. About the study: Some COVID-19 samples were acute and others convalescent; all came from the United States, Italy and Spain.

Original methodology: Amplification of reference gene primers was used by the study to estimate nucleated cell counts. The data were produced by immunoSEQ multiplex PCR, yet TCRdb's version contains in-frame clones alone and is incomplete. The V and J calls and clone size are taken from that table; D and trimming were inferred from the DNA. The table shows more than 300,000 clones, with over 80% occurring only once. CDR1 is SGHRS and CDR2 is YFSETQ in the germline V gene. V was clipped by 0 bases and J by 3 bases; unmatched bases: 3. This CDR3 is built from 16 residues. The TCR sequence derives from a woman in her 50s with COVID-19, enrolled during active disease. The chain links TRBV5-1 to TRBJ1-2; TRBD1 agrees at 12 bases. Input material: peripheral blood. CDR3 bases: TGCGCCAGCAGCTTGGGGGACAGGGGGCGTGACTATGGCTACACCTTC. Amino acids: CASSLGDRGRDYGYTF.